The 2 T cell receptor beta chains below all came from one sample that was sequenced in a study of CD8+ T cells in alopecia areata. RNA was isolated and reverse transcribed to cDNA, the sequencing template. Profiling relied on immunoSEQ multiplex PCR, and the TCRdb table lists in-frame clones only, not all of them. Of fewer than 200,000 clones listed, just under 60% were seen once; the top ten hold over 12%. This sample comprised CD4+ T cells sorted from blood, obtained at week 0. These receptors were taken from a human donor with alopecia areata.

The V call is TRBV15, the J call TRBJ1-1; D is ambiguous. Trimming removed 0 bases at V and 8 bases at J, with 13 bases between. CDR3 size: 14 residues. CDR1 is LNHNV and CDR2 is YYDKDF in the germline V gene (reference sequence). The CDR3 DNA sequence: TGTGCCACCAGCAGAGATTCGGAGTTAAGGGAAGCTTTCTTT. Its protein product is CATSRDSELREAFF.

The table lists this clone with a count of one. The CDR3 region is CASSPLGLGGNEQFF. CDR3 sequence (DNA): TGTGCCAGCAGCCCGTTGGGGCTGGGAGGCAATGAGCAGTTCTTC. The chain couples TRBV5-6 to TRBJ2-1, with TRBD2 as a possible D gene (6 bases). The CDR3 covers 15 residues. The germline V and J ends were trimmed by 4 bases and 6 bases, with 17 bases remaining between them. Germline assignment: CDR1 SGHDT and CDR2 YYEEEE.